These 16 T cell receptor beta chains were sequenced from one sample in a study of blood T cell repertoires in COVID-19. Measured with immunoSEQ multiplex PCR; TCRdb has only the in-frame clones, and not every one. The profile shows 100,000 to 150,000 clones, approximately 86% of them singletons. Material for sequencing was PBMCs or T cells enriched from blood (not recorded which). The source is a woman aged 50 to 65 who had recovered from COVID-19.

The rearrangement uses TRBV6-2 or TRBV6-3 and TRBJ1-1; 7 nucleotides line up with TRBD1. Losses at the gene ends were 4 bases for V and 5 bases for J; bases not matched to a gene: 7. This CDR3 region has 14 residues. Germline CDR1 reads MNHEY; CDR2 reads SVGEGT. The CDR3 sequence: CASSSKTGRTEAFF. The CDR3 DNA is TGTGCCAGCAGTTCGAAGACAGGGAGGACTGAAGCTTTCTTT.

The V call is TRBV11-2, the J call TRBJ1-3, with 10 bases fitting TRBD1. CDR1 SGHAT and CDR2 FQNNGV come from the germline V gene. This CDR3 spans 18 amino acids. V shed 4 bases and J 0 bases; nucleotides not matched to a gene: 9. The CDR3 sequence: CASSSDRGRATSGNTIYF. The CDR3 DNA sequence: TGTGCCAGCAGCTCCGACAGGGGGCGAGCTACCTCTGGAAACACCATATATTTT.

Written as DNA, the CDR3 is TGCGCCAGCAGCTTGGTTCTAGCGGGGGGGAAGGCACGAGAGACCCAGTACTTC. This encodes CASSLVLAGGKARETQYF. The chain is built from TRBV5-1 and TRBJ2-5; 12 nucleotides align to TRBD2. The length of the CDR3 is 18 residues. Unmatched junction bases numbered 10, after V lost 0 bases and J lost 4 bases. CDR1 and CDR2 from the germline V gene are SGHRS and YFSETQ.

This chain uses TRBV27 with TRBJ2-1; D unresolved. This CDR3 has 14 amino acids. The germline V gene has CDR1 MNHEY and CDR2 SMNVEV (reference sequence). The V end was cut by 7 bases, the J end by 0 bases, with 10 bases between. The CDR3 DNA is TGTGCCAGCACTATCTCGAGCTCCTACAATGAGCAGTTCTTC. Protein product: CASTISSSYNEQFF.

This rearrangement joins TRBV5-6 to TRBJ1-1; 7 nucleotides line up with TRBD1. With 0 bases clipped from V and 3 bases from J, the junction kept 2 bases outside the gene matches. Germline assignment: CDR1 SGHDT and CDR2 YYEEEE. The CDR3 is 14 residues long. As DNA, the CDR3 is TGTGCCAGCAGCTTGGTCGACAGGGACACTGAAGCTTTCTTT. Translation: CASSLVDRDTEAFF.

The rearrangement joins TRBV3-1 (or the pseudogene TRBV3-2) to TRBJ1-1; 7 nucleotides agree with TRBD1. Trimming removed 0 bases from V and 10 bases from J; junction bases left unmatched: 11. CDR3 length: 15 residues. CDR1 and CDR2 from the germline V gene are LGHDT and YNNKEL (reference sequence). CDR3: CASSQDGRENRGAFF. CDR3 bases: TGTGCCAGCAGCCAAGATGGCAGGGAGAACAGGGGAGCTTTCTTT.

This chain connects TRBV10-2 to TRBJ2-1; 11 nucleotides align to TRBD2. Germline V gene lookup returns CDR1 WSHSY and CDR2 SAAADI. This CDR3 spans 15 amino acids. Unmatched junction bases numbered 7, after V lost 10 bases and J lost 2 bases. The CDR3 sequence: CAILGTSGPYNEQFF. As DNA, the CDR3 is TGCGCCATTCTGGGGACTAGCGGCCCCTACAATGAGCAGTTCTTC.

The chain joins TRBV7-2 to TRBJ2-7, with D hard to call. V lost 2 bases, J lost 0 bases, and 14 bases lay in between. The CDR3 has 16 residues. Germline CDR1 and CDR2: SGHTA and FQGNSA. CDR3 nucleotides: TGTGCCAGCAGCTTACACCAAATGCGGAGCTCCTACGAGCAGTACTTC. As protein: CASSLHQMRSSYEQYF.

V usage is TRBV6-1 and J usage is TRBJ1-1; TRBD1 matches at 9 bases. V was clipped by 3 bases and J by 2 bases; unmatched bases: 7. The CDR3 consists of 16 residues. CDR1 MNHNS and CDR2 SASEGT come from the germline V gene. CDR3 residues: CASSERPGQGNTEAFF. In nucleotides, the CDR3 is TGTGCCAGCAGTGAGCGGCCGGGACAGGGAAACACTGAAGCTTTCTTT.

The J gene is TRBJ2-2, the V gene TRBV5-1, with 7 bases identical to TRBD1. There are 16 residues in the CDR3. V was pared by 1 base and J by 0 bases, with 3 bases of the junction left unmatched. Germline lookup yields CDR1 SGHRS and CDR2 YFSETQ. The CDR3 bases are TGCGCCAGCAGCTTGAAGGGACAGACGAACACCGGGGAGCTGTTTTTT. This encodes CASSLKGQTNTGELFF. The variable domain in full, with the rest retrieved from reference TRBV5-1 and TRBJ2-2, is KAGVTQTPRYLIKTRGQQVTLSCSPISGHRSVSWYQQTPGQGLQFLFEYFSETQRNKGNFPGRFSGRQFSNSRSEMNVSTLELGDSALYLCASSLKGQTNTGELFFGEGSRLTVL.

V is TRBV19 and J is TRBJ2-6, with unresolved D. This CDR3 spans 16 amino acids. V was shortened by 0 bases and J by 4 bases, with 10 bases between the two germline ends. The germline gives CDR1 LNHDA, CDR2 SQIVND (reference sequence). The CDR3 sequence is CASSIDSLAGANVLTF. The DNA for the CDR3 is TGTGCCAGTAGTATAGACAGTCTGGCCGGGGCCAACGTCCTGACTTTC.

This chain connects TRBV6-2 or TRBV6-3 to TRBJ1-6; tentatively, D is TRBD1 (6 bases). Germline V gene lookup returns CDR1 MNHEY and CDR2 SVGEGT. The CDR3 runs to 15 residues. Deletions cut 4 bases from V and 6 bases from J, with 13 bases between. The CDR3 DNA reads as TGTGCCAGCAGTTCTACAGGGTGGAGTAATTCACCCCTCCACTTT. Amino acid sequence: CASSSTGWSNSPLHF.

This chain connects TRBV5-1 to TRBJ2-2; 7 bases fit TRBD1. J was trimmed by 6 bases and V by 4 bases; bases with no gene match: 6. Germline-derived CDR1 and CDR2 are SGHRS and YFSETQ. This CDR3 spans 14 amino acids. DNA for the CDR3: TGCGCCAGCAGCGTTCGACAGGGATCCGGGGAGCTGTTTTTT. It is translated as CASSVRQGSGELFF.

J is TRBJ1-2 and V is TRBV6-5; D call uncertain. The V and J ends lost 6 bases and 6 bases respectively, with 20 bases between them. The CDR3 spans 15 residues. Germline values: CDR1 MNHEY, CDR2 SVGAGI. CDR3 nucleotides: TGTGCCAGCAGCCAACAACGGGAAAGAGCCGATGGCTACACCTTC. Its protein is CASSQQRERADGYTF.

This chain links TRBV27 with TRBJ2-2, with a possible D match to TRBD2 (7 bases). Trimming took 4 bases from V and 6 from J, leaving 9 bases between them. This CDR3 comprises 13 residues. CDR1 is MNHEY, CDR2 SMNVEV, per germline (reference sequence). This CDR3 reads CASSWGGPGELFF. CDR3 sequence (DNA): TGTGCCAGCAGTTGGGGGGGGCCCGGGGAGCTGTTTTTT.

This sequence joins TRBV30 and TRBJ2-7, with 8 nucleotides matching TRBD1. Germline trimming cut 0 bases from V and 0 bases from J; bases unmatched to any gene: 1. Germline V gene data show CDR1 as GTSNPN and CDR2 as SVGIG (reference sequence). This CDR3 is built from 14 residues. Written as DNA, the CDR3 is TGTGCCTGGAGTGTTGGGACAGGCTCCTACGAGCAGTACTTC. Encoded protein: CAWSVGTGSYEQYF.